The clone carrying this TCR beta chain turned up a few times. The CDR3 runs 14 residues. With 1 base removed from V and 1 base from J, the gap between germline ends came to 10 bases. Germline assignment: CDR1 DFQATT and CDR2 SNEGSKA (reference sequence). This specimen belongs to a study of identical twins. A single record per CDR3 protein comes from TCRdb applying MiXCR to the 5' RACE reads. Here the sample spans roughly 720,000 distinct CDR3 sequences, 15% to 20% being singletons. These data also formed part of another study, on T cells expressing NK-cell markers. Turning to that study: Most of the eight sequenced donors were HCMV-seropositive; one was seronegative. In a handful of donors, these clonotypes also led the CD3+CD56-NKG2C+ fraction.

The receptor's source is a woman aged 18-30 years in good health. V gene TRBV20-1 combines with J gene TRBJ2-5; D assignment may be TRBD1 or TRBD2 (5 bases each). Sequencing was performed on PBMCs. The CDR3 nucleotides read TGCAGTGCTAGAGTTGGGACCCTCCAAGAGACCCAGTACTTC. Protein product: CSARVGTLQETQYF.